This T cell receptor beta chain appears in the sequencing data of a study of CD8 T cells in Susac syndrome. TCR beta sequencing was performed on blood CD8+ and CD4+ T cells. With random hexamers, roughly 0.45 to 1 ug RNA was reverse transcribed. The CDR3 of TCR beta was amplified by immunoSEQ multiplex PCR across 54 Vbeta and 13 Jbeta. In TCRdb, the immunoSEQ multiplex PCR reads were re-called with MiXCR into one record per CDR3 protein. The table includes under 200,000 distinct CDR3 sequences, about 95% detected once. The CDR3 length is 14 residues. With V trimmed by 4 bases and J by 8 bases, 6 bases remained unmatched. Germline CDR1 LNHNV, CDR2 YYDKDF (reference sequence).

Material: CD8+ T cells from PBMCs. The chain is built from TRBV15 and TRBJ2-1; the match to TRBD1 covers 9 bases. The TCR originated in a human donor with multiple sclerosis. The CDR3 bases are TGTGCCACCAGCAACCGGGACAGGGCTGATGAGCAGTTCTTC. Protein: CATSNRDRADEQFF.